Given below is one TCR beta chain in context. This clone's antigen is unknown. Within one base of it there is no much larger clone, and no base qualities were kept. From the cysteine through the phenylalanine, the CDR3 covers 16 amino acids. Only the CDR3 region is kept as DNA, spanning 48 bases read in frame from base 1. The germline V gene gives CDR1 as SGHRS and CDR2 as YFSETQ. Compared with germline, V lacks 1 base and J lacks 2 bases; bases without a gene match: 9. These data originate in a study of blood T cell repertoires in COVID-19 (dated by TCRdb to about 2020). At the level of the whole study: The collaborator samples originated in the United States, Italy and Spain and spanned the acute and convalescent phases of COVID-19. The repertoires were released in a freely available public database meant as a resource for research on the immune response to SARS-CoV-2. Where available, HLA class I and class II types were taken from metadata supplied by the sample provider and were not determined by assay-based typing. Sample metadata almost always included a de-identified subject ID, COVID-19 status, age in years and sex. The material from the prospective study consisted of cDNA or gDNA derived from T cells, B-cell-depleted T cells, or PBMCs. Subjects who had been exposed to COVID-19, were actively infected with it, or had recovered from it provided the deeply sampled blood TCRbeta repertoires that made up the dataset. The samples were drawn from the first 160 participants of the ongoing ImmuneRACE study and from 1,254 subjects provided by 6 global collaborators.

Findings and caveats that apply to the study as a whole: The amount of clinical and demographic metadata varied by source and participant and was provided uncurated.

Samples from volunteer blood donors who had recovered from COVID-19 were contributed by a second Seattle source. The collaborating institutions used their own protocols to collect whole blood in K2EDTA tubes. For TCRbeta analysis, collaborators shipped samples as frozen whole blood, isolated PBMCs, or DNA extracted from either of those sample types. TCRbeta CDR3 regions were amplified from genomic DNA by means of the immunoSEQ Assay, a bias-controlled multiplex PCR. In the paper's pipeline: The number of nucleated cells in each sample was estimated by amplification of reference gene primers within the assay. To quantify the absolute abundance of each unique TCRbeta CDR3 rearrangement, sequence reads were collapsed and filtered. Productive Simpson clonality was computed per sample as the square root of Simpson's diversity index over productive rearrangements. TCRdb limited this immuneACCESS table to in-frame rearrangements with V and J called. A share of clones is missing; checked studies link under half to unresolved V genes, and the rest is unexplained. D and trimming were read from the DNA, whereas the V and J calls and clone size are those reported in that table. The sample table holds 120,000 or so clones, of which around 82% were seen once. Together, the top ten hold approximately 12% of the sample.

The source of this sequence is a woman aged 25-40 years who had recovered from COVID-19. The sequencing sample was made of peripheral blood. In this chain, TRBV5-1 is recombined with TRBJ2-7, with 7 junctional bases fitting TRBD2. CDR3 region: CASSLLALAEAYEQYF. Read as DNA, the sequence is TGCGCCAGCAGCTTGTTGGCCCTAGCGGAGGCCTACGAGCAGTACTTC.